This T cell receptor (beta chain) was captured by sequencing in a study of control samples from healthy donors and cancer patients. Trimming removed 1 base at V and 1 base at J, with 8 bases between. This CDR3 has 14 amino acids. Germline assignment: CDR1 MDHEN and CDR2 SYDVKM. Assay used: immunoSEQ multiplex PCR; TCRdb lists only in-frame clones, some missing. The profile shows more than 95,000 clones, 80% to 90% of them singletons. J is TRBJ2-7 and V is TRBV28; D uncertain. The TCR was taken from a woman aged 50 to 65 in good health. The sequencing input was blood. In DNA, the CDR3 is TGTGCCAGCAGTTTATTAGTGGAGTCCTACGAGCAGTACTTC. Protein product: CASSLLVESYEQYF.